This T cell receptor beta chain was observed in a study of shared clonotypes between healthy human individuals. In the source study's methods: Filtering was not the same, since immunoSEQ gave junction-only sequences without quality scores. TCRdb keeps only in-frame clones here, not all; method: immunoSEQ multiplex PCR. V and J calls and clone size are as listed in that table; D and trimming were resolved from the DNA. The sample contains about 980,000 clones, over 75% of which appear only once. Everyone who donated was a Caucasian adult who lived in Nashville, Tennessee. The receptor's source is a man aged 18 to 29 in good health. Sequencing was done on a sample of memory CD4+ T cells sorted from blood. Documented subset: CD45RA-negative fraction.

The CDR3 DNA sequence: TGTGCCAGCAGCGTAGGCGGCGTGGGGGCCACAGATACGCAGTATTTT. Its translation: CASSVGGVGATDTQYF. The rearrangement uses TRBV9 and TRBJ2-3; D is possibly TRBD1 (6 bases). With 0 bases removed from V and 2 bases from J, the gap between germline ends came to 13 bases. The CDR3 totals 16 residues. CDR1 is SGDLS, CDR2 YYNGEE, per germline.